The TCR beta chain under discussion was sequenced for a study of a mutant IDH1 vaccine in newly diagnosed glioma. Overall study context: The start of vaccination came 4-6 weeks after radiotherapy alone, or with temozolomide cycles. Before enrollment, the patients had been treated with radiotherapy alone, temozolomide alone, or both together. Most of them had received both.

The V segment lost 6 bases and the J segment 7 bases; nucleotides outside the gene matches: 9. This CDR3 contains 14 residues. Germline V gives CDR1 MDHEN, CDR2 SYDVKM. Details on this clone: Its antigen is still unknown.

Specified time point: week 11, during vaccination. Alongside topical imiquimod, each dose of vaccine comprised 300 ug of mutant IDH1 20-mer peptide. Sequencing was performed with immunoSEQ multiplex PCR; in TCRdb, only in-frame clones are kept and a portion is missing. The table shows 20,000 to 30,000 clones, with about 77% occurring only once. The material was PBMCs, obtained from a glioma patient whose treatment included an IDH1 peptide vaccine. The sequence derives from a woman aged 18-29 years with glioma. V is TRBV28 and J is TRBJ1-5; 7 bases map to TRBD1. CDR3 protein: CASRTTGVRQPQHF. For the CDR3, the DNA is TGTGCCAGCAGGACCACAGGGGTACGCCAGCCCCAGCATTTT. The whole variable domain, remainder taken from reference TRBV28 and TRBJ1-5, is DVKVTQSSRYLVKRTGEKVFLECVQDMDHENMFWYRQDPGLGLRLIYFSYDVKMKEKGDIPEGYSVSREKKERFSLILESASTNQTSMYLCASRTTGVRQPQHFGDGTRLSIL.